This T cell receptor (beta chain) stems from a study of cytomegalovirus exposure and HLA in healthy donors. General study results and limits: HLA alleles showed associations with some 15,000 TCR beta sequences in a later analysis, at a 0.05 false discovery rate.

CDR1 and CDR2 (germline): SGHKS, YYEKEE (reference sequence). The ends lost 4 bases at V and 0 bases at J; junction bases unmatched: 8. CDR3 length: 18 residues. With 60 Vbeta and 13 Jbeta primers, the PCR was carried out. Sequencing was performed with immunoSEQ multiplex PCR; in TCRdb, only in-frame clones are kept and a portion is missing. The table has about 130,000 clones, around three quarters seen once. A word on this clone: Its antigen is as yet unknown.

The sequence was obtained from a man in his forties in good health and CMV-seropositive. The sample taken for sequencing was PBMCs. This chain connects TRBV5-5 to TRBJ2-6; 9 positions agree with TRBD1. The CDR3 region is CASSRTGDFISGANVLTF. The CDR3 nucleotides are TGTGCCAGCAGCCGGACAGGGGATTTTATCTCTGGGGCCAACGTCCTGACTTTC.